One and the same sample provided the 5 T cell receptor beta chains below, sequenced in a study of T cell responses to AZD1222 COVID-19 vaccine (dated by TCRdb to the early 2020s). The sample's time point, from its label and the paper: baseline before first vaccination. The method behind the library was the immunoSEQ multiplex PCR assay. TCRdb stores this immuneACCESS table with in-frame sequences only. Part of the clones is absent; in the studies checked, under half of the shortfall reflects unresolved V genes, and no reason is known for the rest. Present in this sample are roughly 67,000 clones, about 80% of which were seen just once. Around 10% of the sample comes from the top ten. Material: peripheral blood, obtained on day 0 of AZD1222 vaccination. All receptors derive from an adult in good health.

This clone has a handful of counts. The chain combines TRBV10-3 with TRBJ1-1, with 10 bases identical to TRBD1. This CDR3 has 14 residues. The germline CDR1 and CDR2 sequences are ENHRY and SYGVKD. The junction had 4 bases not matched to a gene; V was cut back by 4 bases and J by 5 bases. The CDR3 sequence: CAISADRGQTEAFF. CDR3 nucleotides: TGTGCCATCAGTGCCGACAGGGGGCAGACTGAAGCTTTCTTT.

This clone appeared a few times. The chain couples TRBV3-1 (or the pseudogene TRBV3-2) to TRBJ2-1, with 7 bases matching TRBD1. This CDR3 spans 16 amino acids. The V gene end was trimmed by 3 bases and the J gene end by 0 bases; junction bases not matched to a gene: 5. CDR1 is LGHDT, CDR2 YNNKEL, per germline (reference sequence). CDR3 bases: TGTGCCAGCAGCCAGGTAGGGGGCGCCTCCTACAATGAGCAGTTCTTC. It is translated as CASSQVGGASYNEQFF.

The sample holds one count of this clone. The chain joins TRBV19 to TRBJ2-2, with D unclear. Trimming took 6 bases from V and 4 from J, leaving 3 bases between them. The CDR3 totals 11 residues. Germline lookup yields CDR1 LNHDA and CDR2 SQIVND (reference sequence). The CDR3 loop reads CASSGTGELFF. The CDR3 coding sequence is TGTGCCAGTAGCGGCACCGGGGAGCTGTTTTTT.

The sample holds a few counts of this clone. This chain connects TRBV4-2 to TRBJ1-5, with D unresolved. The V end was cut by 1 base, the J end by 3 bases, with 7 bases between. CDR1 LGHNA and CDR2 YNFKEQ come from the germline V gene. There are 14 residues in the CDR3. The CDR3 is CASSQASPNQPQHF. The CDR3 DNA is TGTGCCAGCAGCCAAGCTAGTCCCAATCAGCCCCAGCATTTT.

This clone is a singleton in its sample. V is TRBV18 and J is TRBJ2-7, with 8 bases that match TRBD1. The CDR3 length is 15 residues. V lost 2 bases to trimming and J lost 2 bases; unmatched junction nucleotides: 5. Germline V CDR1 and CDR2: KGHSH, LQKENI. CDR3 region: CASSPGGQGTYEQYF. CDR3 coding DNA: TGTGCCAGCTCACCAGGAGGACAGGGTACCTACGAGCAGTACTTC.